A selection of T cell receptor beta chains follows, all from one sample in a study of blood T cell repertoires in COVID-19. Profiling relied on immunoSEQ multiplex PCR, and the TCRdb table lists in-frame clones only, not all of them. The sample includes roughly 150,000 clones, 88% of them seen just once. The sample consisted of peripheral blood. These receptors all come from a man aged 45-60 years who had recovered from COVID-19. The CDR3 runs from the conserved cysteine through the conserved F or W. A D gene is named only where the DNA matches it firmly. Some rows mark clone size as missing; the rest say once, few, many or name a class of expanded clone.

j_call | clone_size | v_call | d_call | cdr3_aa | cdr3_nt
TRBJ2-1 | few | TRBV5-6 | TRBD2 | CASSPRLAGEGNEQFF | TGTGCCAGCAGCCCTAGGCTAGCGGGTGAGGGGAATGAGCAGTTCTTC
TRBJ2-7 | . | TRBV13 | . | CASSSSSDVSYEQYF | TGTGCCAGCAGCTCCTCTAGCGACGTCTCCTACGAGCAGTACTTC
TRBJ2-7 | few | TRBV24-1 | . | CATSDQKIYEQYF | TGTGCCACCAGTGATCAGAAAATTTACGAGCAGTACTTC
TRBJ1-2 | once | TRBV5-1 | . | CASSFDHLSQGFGYTF | TGCGCCAGCAGCTTCGATCACCTCAGCCAGGGATTTGGCTACACCTTC
TRBJ2-3 | . | TRBV18 | TRBD1 | CASSLRQGGTDTQYF | TGTGCCAGCTCACTTAGACAGGGGGGCACAGATACGCAGTATTTT
TRBJ1-3 | . | TRBV7-2 | TRBD1 | CASRTGHSSGNTIYF | TGTGCCAGCCGGACAGGCCATAGCTCTGGAAACACCATATATTTT
TRBJ1-3 | . | TRBV9 | . | CASSVVGAGISGNTIYF | TGTGCCAGCAGCGTAGTAGGCGCGGGAATCTCTGGAAACACCATATATTTT
TRBJ1-5 | . | TRBV6-6 | TRBD1 | CASRGTGDSNQPQHF | TGTGCCAGCAGAGGGACAGGGGATAGCAATCAGCCCCAGCATTTT
TRBJ1-4 | . | TRBV5-5 | . | CASSLGDTREKLFF | TGTGCCAGCAGCTTGGGGGACACCCGTGAAAAACTGTTTTTT
TRBJ2-1 | . | TRBV7-9 | TRBD2 | CASSHIGLAGVSSYNEQFF | TGTGCCAGCAGCCATATAGGACTAGCGGGAGTATCATCCTACAATGAGCAGTTCTTC
TRBJ1-4 | . | TRBV11-1 | . | CASSFGEVNEKLFF | TGTGCCAGCAGCTTCGGGGAGGTTAATGAAAAACTGTTTTTT